This entry lists 5 T cell receptor beta chains sequenced from one sample in a study of cytomegalovirus exposure and HLA in healthy donors. PCR amplification relied on 60 Vbeta primers (plus 13 Jbeta primers). Generated by immunoSEQ multiplex PCR, the TCRdb table keeps only in-frame clones and is missing some. The sample records approximately 98,000 clones, around 75% being singletons. Sequenced material: PBMCs. Receptors were obtained from a man in his late teens or twenties in good health and CMV-seropositive.

V is TRBV9 and J is TRBJ1-1; the D is unclear. This CDR3 contains 12 residues. From germline, CDR1 is SGDLS and CDR2 YYNGEE. The V end was cut by 4 bases, the J end by 5 bases, with 9 bases between. CDR3 nucleotides: TGTGCCAGCAGCCCCCGCCGGACTGAAGCTTTCTTT. Translating it yields CASSPRRTEAFF.

For this clone: The junction departs from germline at one end; a sequencing error may be responsible. The chain carries TRBV19 and TRBJ1-1; tentative D call: TRBD1 (5 bases). Germline V CDR1 and CDR2: LNHDA, SQIVND (reference sequence). The CDR3 is 13 amino acids. The CDR3 bases are TGTGCTAGTAATTGGGGCCTCAAGACTGAAGCTTTCTTT. Translated, it gives CASNWGLKTEAFF.

The chain carries TRBV27 and TRBJ2-2; 7 nucleotides agree with TRBD2. The CDR3 contains 13 residues. Trimming removed 2 bases from V and 6 bases from J; junction bases left unmatched: 0. Germline CDR1 reads MNHEY; CDR2 reads SMNVEV (reference sequence). The CDR3 sequence: CASSLRGAGELFF. Here the CDR3 DNA reads TGTGCCAGCAGTTTACGGGGGGCCGGGGAGCTGTTTTTT.

CDR3 in DNA: TGTGCCAGCAGTTCCCGGGTCCCTAGGGGCACTGAAGCTTTCTTT. Translation: CASSSRVPRGTEAFF. The chain recombines TRBV2 with TRBJ1-1; D possibly corresponds to TRBD1 (5 bases). Germline V lookup: CDR1 SNHLY, CDR2 FYNNEI. V lost 5 bases, J lost 4 bases, and 17 bases lay in between. This CDR3 is 15 amino acids long. Together with reference TRBV2 and TRBJ1-1, the CDR3 gives the full variable domain: EPEVTQTPSHQVTQMGQEVILRCVPISNHLYFYWYRQILGQKVEFLVSFYNNEISEKSEIFDDQFSVERPDGSNFTLKIRSTKLEDSAMYFCASSSRVPRGTEAFFGQGTRLTVV.

This chain links TRBV29-1 with TRBJ2-3; TRBD2 aligns across 9 bases. CDR1 is SQVTM and CDR2 is ANQGSEA in the germline V gene. J gave up 6 bases and V 4 bases, and 14 bases lay outside the gene matches. This CDR3 spans 16 amino acids. This CDR3 reads CSVGVIGGGATDTQYF. The CDR3 DNA reads TGCAGCGTTGGAGTAATTGGCGGGGGGGCGACGGATACGCAGTATTTT.